This is a list of T cell receptor beta chains from one sample in a study of a mutant IDH1 vaccine in newly diagnosed glioma. Their antigens are not known. Assay: immunoSEQ multiplex PCR; the TCRdb copy retains only in-frame clones and omits some. Among approximately 39,000 clones listed, roughly 76% were seen once. Sequenced material: PBMCs, taken from a glioma patient whose treatment included an IDH1 peptide vaccine. Receptors originate from a middle-aged man with glioma. CDR3s include the opening cysteine and the closing phenylalanine or tryptophan. D genes are given only for firm matches. Size is stated for part of the rows, as once, few or many counts, or as a class when the clone is expanded.

v_call,clone_size,d_call,j_call,cdr3_aa,cdr3_nt
TRBV2,-,-,TRBJ2-7,CASGEEIYEQYF,TGTGCCAGCGGGGAAGAGATCTACGAGCAGTACTTC
TRBV4-3,-,-,TRBJ2-3,CASSQGAGGGALRDTQYF,TGCGCCAGCAGCCAAGGGGCTGGGGGCGGGGCCCTGAGAGATACGCAGTATTTT
TRBV23-1,-,-,TRBJ2-2,CASSQRGMNTGELFF,TGCGCCAGCAGTCAGCGAGGGATGAACACCGGGGAGCTGTTTTTT
TRBV11-3,-,-,TRBJ2-1,CASSHDNHFRSEQFF,TGTGCCAGCAGCCACGACAACCACTTTCGGAGTGAGCAGTTCTTC
TRBV9,once,TRBD2,TRBJ2-1,CASSVGTSGGIGEQFF,TGTGCCAGCAGCGTAGGGACTAGCGGGGGGATAGGGGAGCAGTTCTTC
TRBV6-5,once,-,TRBJ2-5,CASSYGLAETQYF,TGTGCCAGCAGTTACGGCCTAGCGGAGACCCAGTACTTC
TRBV19,-,-,TRBJ2-2,CASSIVGGGGTGELFF,TGTGCCAGTAGTATCGTGGGAGGGGGCGGCACCGGGGAGCTGTTTTTT
TRBV18,-,-,TRBJ2-5,CASSPAETQYF,TGTGCCAGCTCACCAGCCGAGACCCAGTACTTC
TRBV18,-,-,TRBJ1-6,CASSPSHGGTYNSPLHF,TGTGCCAGCTCACCATCCCATGGGGGCACCTATAATTCACCCCTCCACTTT
TRBV28,-,-,TRBJ2-7,CASSFAGVPGEQYF,TGTGCCAGCAGTTTCGCAGGGGTCCCTGGCGAGCAGTACTTC
TRBV4-1,-,TRBD1,TRBJ1-5,CASSLGQGLQPQHF,TGCGCCAGCAGCCTGGGACAGGGGTTACAGCCCCAGCATTTT
TRBV19,-,-,TRBJ2-1,CASRSDRSSYNEQFF,TGTGCCAGTAGATCCGATCGGAGCTCCTACAATGAGCAGTTCTTC
TRBV6-6,few,-,TRBJ1-4,CASSYGGMTTNEKLFF,TGTGCCAGCAGTTACGGGGGAATGACAACTAATGAAAAACTGTTTTTT
TRBV5-6,-,TRBD1,TRBJ2-2,CASSSTGGTRELFF,TGTGCCAGCAGCTCGACAGGGGGGACCAGGGAGCTGTTTTTT
TRBV7-2,-,-,TRBJ2-5,CASSLFPGETQYF,TGTGCCAGCAGCTTATTTCCCGGAGAGACCCAGTACTTC
TRBV19,once,TRBD1,TRBJ2-7,CASSYGGDRFYEQYF,TGTGCCAGTAGTTACGGCGGGGACAGGTTCTACGAGCAGTACTTC
TRBV6-1,few,-,TRBJ1-3,CASSETLGGNTIYF,TGTGCCAGCAGTGAAACCCTTGGTGGAAACACCATATATTTT
TRBV6-4,-,-,TRBJ2-2,CASSALANGELFF,TGTGCCAGCAGTGCCCTAGCGAACGGGGAGCTGTTTTTT
TRBV5-1,-,TRBD1,TRBJ2-5,CASSYGQGIQETQYF,TGCGCCAGCAGTTACGGACAGGGAATCCAAGAGACCCAGTACTTC
TRBV2,-,TRBD2,TRBJ2-7,CASIARGRIDYEQYF,TGTGCCAGCATTGCACGCGGGAGGATAGACTACGAGCAGTACTTC
TRBV27,-,TRBD2,TRBJ2-5,CASSQLAGGPKTQYF,TGTGCCAGCAGCCAACTAGCGGGAGGGCCGAAGACCCAGTACTTC
TRBV28,-,-,TRBJ2-5,CASSIDETQYF,TGTGCCAGCAGCATCGACGAGACCCAGTACTTC
TRBV5-1,-,-,TRBJ1-1,CASSFMRDTEAFF,TGCGCCAGCAGCTTTATGCGAGACACTGAAGCTTTCTTT
TRBV29-1,-,-,TRBJ2-3,CSAPTGALTDTQYF,TGCAGCGCCCCTACAGGCGCACTCACAGATACGCAGTATTTT